This T cell receptor beta chain comes out of a study of OX40 agonist ivuxolimab in advanced cancers. Study overall: Patients treated during dose escalation were battling hepatocellular carcinoma, melanoma, renal cell or head and neck cancer. Subjects had a mean age of about 57 years, with a range of 23 to 79; almost 85% were male. Three patients, one with hepatocellular carcinoma and two with cutaneous melanoma, achieved partial responses.

The CDR3 length is 19 residues. Trimming took 5 bases from V and 0 from J, leaving 23 bases between them. The germline CDR1 and CDR2 sequences are MDHEN and SYDVKM. The repertoire was sequenced with immunoSEQ multiplex PCR; TCRdb's copy has only in-frame clones and lacks some. This sample has some 150,000 clones, with about 93% found just once. The clonotype was recovered from an adult with an advanced solid tumor such as melanoma, head and neck, liver or kidney cancer. The sample here was CD4+ or CD8+ T cells sorted from blood, taken in a trial of the OX40 agonist ivuxolimab. The chain links TRBV28 to TRBJ1-5; tentative D call: TRBD1 (6 bases). CDR3 nucleotide sequence: TGTGCCAGCAGTCCTACCCAGGGGACCGGGATCCATAGCAATCAGCCCCAGCATTTT. Translating gives CASSPTQGTGIHSNQPQHF.